This T cell receptor beta chain was captured by sequencing in a study of T cell changes during pregnancy in multiple sclerosis. This CDR3 has 15 residues. Germline V CDR1 and CDR2: ENHRY, SYGVKD. Trimming left V 0 bases short and J 5 bases short, with 14 bases between. Only in-frame clones appear in the TCRdb table, and some are missing; sequencing was by immunoSEQ multiplex PCR. The sample consists of 40,000 to 50,000 clones, 94% of them appearing once. The receptor was derived from a female donor with multiple sclerosis, enrolled in a pregnancy study. The input for sequencing was CD8+ T cells from peripheral blood mononuclear cells, taken in the third trimester of pregnancy. The chain employs TRBV10-3 and TRBJ2-7; tentative D call: TRBD1 (6 bases). As DNA, the CDR3 is TGTGCCATCAGTGAGTCGGGCAGGGGATCCGACGAGCAGTACTTC. It encodes CAISESGRGSDEQYF.